A selection of T cell receptor beta chains follows, all from one sample in a study of OX40 agonist ivuxolimab in advanced cancers. TCRdb's copy holds only in-frame clones and misses some; the assay was immunoSEQ multiplex PCR. The sample holds tens of thousands of clones, about 86% seen once. Sequenced material: CD4+ or CD8+ T cells sorted from blood, taken in a trial of the OX40 agonist ivuxolimab. The origin of the receptors is an adult with an advanced solid tumor such as melanoma, head and neck, liver or kidney cancer. CDR3s leave out the opening cysteine and the closing phenylalanine or tryptophan. Each record gives: J gene, clone size, V gene, CDR3 protein. Clone sizes are given selectively: once, few, many, or a class where the clone is expanded.

TRBJ2-1,-,TRBV19,ASSIYVDYNEQF
TRBJ1-1,-,TRBV7-9,ASSPGGGPEAF
TRBJ1-1,few,TRBV10-3,AIKEDTSATEAF
TRBJ1-1,-,TRBV6-9,ASMKNTEAF
TRBJ1-6,-,TRBV6-7,ASSDRPGPYNSPLH
TRBJ1-1,-,TRBV27,ASSLGGSTEAF
TRBJ1-1,-,TRBV28,ASSREGGLNTEAF
TRBJ1-5,-,TRBV27,ASSIRTGDQPQH
TRBJ2-1,-,TRBV4-1,ASSPSGGMNNEQF
TRBJ1-1,-,TRBV7-2,ASSLGGPEAF
TRBJ1-1,-,TRBV11-2,ASSLGWGEAF
TRBJ1-2,-,TRBV7-8,ASSFPAWSYT
TRBJ2-5,-,TRBV7-7,ASSLRGGNQETQY
TRBJ1-5,-,TRBV2,ASSDLAGGDQPQH
TRBJ2-6,-,TRBV7-9,ASSMPGQRSRGANVLT
TRBJ2-1,-,TRBV2,ASKTAGGNEQF
TRBJ1-1,-,TRBV7-2,ASSLSAGTEAF
TRBJ2-1,once,TRBV11-2,ASSLDPGGAYYNEQF
TRBJ1-4,-,TRBV5-8,ASSLGQGLEKLF
TRBJ2-3,-,TRBV2,ATQGARGLTDTQY
TRBJ2-7,-,TRBV5-4,ASSSGVGTTYEQY
TRBJ1-2,-,TRBV11-2,ASSFPESNYGYT
TRBJ1-2,-,TRBV5-1,ASSFQGREKGYT
TRBJ2-6,once,TRBV19,ASIERGSGANVLT
TRBJ2-5,-,TRBV5-4,ASSLWQLETQY
TRBJ1-1,-,TRBV28,ASPRGELAF
TRBJ1-2,-,TRBV4-1,ASSVRDGTKGYT
TRBJ2-2,once,TRBV11-2,ASSPDASGSTSGELF
TRBJ2-3,-,TRBV10-2,ASSDGGSTDTQY
TRBJ1-5,-,TRBV7-9,ASSLEGQSQPQH
TRBJ1-2,-,TRBV6-1,ASSGFYQTTNYGYT
TRBJ2-2,once,TRBV11-2,ASSPDTGELF
TRBJ1-5,-,TRBV7-6,ASSSSLRGHNQPQH
TRBJ2-3,-,TRBV11-2,ASSPGLAGYTDTQY
TRBJ2-6,-,TRBV5-6,ASSPGWGANVLT
TRBJ2-7,-,TRBV27,ASSLGSGSYEQY
TRBJ1-1,once,TRBV15,ATSKGQEKAF
TRBJ1-4,-,TRBV27,ASSNTGGGSIEKLF
TRBJ1-3,-,TRBV7-6,ASSQGLGGTQGGNTIY
TRBJ2-1,-,TRBV28,ASSVVDNEQF
TRBJ2-5,once,TRBV6-6,ASSYGLGSVGETQY
TRBJ2-7,-,TRBV9,ASSVGQGVYEQY
TRBJ2-1,once,TRBV11-2,ASSLDSWRGGIVEQF
TRBJ1-1,-,TRBV28,ASSPTGITEAF
TRBJ1-4,-,TRBV29-1,SVGGTRDEKLF
TRBJ1-1,-,TRBV11-2,ASSLDSAGFTEAF
TRBJ2-7,-,TRBV9,ASSSGQGNEQY
TRBJ2-2,-,TRBV28,ASSLGSGLNTGELF